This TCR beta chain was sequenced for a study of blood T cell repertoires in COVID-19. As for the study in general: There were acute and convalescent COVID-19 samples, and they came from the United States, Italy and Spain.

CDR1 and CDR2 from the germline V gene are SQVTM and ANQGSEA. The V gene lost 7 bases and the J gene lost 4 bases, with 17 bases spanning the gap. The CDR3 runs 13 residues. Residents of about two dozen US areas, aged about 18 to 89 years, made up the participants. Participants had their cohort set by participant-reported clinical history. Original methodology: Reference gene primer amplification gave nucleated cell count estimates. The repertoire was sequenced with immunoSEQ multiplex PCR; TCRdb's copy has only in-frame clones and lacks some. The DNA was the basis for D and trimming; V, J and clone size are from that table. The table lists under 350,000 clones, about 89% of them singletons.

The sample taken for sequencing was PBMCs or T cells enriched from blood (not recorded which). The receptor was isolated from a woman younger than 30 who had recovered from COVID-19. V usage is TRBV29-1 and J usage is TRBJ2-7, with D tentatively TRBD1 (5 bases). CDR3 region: CSAVGQGGYEQYF. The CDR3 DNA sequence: TGCAGCGCAGTGGGCCAGGGTGGGTACGAGCAGTACTTC.